This T cell receptor beta chain was recovered during a study of blood T cell repertoires in COVID-19. Patients at the Seattle site were enrolled during active infection and followed longitudinally. The CDR3 extends over 16 amino acids. CDR1 and CDR2 from the germline V gene are ENHRY and SYGVKD. Trimming removed 2 bases from V and 2 bases from J; junction bases left unmatched: 6. Measured with immunoSEQ multiplex PCR; TCRdb has only the in-frame clones, and not every one. The data show under 55,000 clones, 87% seen once. The receptor was derived from a woman older than 75 with COVID-19, enrolled during active disease. The sequencing input was peripheral blood. V is TRBV10-3 and J is TRBJ1-5; 7 bases agree with TRBD1. The CDR3 region has the DNA TGTGCCATCAGTGAGGGAGGGGGCGCAGGCAATCAGCCCCAGCATTTT. This gives the protein CAISEGGGAGNQPQHF.